These T cell receptor beta chains were read from a single sample in a study of blood T cells in healthy people across ages. One entry per CDR3 protein, called by TCRdb with MiXCR from the 5' RACE reads. The data contain 1,500,000 or so distinct CDR3 sequences, under 55% of them seen just once; the ten biggest clones take up about 4%. The sequenced sample consisted of blood. These receptors came from a woman aged 18-29 years in good health. The CDR3 runs from the conserved cysteine through the conserved F or W. D genes are given only for firm matches. Where a row states a size, it is once, few, many or the class of an expanded clone; other rows omit it.

abundance | d_gene | j_gene | v_gene | CDR3nt | CDR3aa
. | . | TRBJ2-3 | TRBV20-1 | TGCAGTGCTCTTTCCCACGGCCTGAATGAAAAACTGTATTTT | CSALSHGLNEKLYF
. | . | TRBJ2-7 | TRBV5-8 | TGTGCCAGCAGCGTACAGGCATTCTACGAGCAGTACTTC | CASSVQAFYEQYF
. | . | TRBJ1-1 | TRBV15 | TGTGCCACCAGCAGAGATACAAGCTATAACACTGAAGCTTTCTTT | CATSRDTSYNTEAFF
. | . | TRBJ1-1 | TRBV10-3 | TGTGCCATCAGTGAGTCTGCAGTTCTGAACACTGAAGCTTTCTTT | CAISESAVLNTEAFF
. | . | TRBJ1-2 | TRBV27 | TGTGCCAGCAGTCCCGCTCCCCGGAGCTATGGCTACACCTTC | CASSPAPRSYGYTF
once | . | TRBJ2-7 | TRBV9 | TGTGCCAGCAGCTCCGCCGACTTAGGGAATGAGCAGTACTTC | CASSSADLGNEQYF
few | . | TRBJ1-5 | TRBV7-9 | TGTGCCAGCAGCCCCATGGGTTATAGCAATCAGCCCCAGCATTTT | CASSPMGYSNQPQHF
few | . | TRBJ2-3 | TRBV28 | TGTGCCACGACACTAGGGGGAGATACGCAGTATTTT | CATTLGGDTQYF
. | . | TRBJ2-4 | TRBV29-1 | TGCAGCGTTTCGGGGCTAGCCAAAAACACTCAGTACTTC | CSVSGLAKNTQYF
. | . | TRBJ1-1 | TRBV16 | TGTGCCAGCAGCCATGCCATGAACACTGAAGCTTTCTTT | CASSHAMNTEAFF
. | . | TRBJ1-1 | TRBV4-1 | TGCGCCAGCAGCCAAGTATCCGGGGGCGAAACTGGAGCTTTCTTT | CASSQVSGGETGAFF
. | . | TRBJ2-5 | TRBV7-2 | TGTGCCAGCAGCTTAATGTCCACTTACCCAATTACTGAGCAGTACTTC | CASSLMSTYPITEQYF
. | TRBD2 | TRBJ2-1 | TRBV4-3 | TGCGCCAGCAGCCAAGGGGTAGCGGGGAGGGATGAGCAGTTCTTC | CASSQGVAGRDEQFF
few | . | TRBJ1-5 | TRBV5-5 | TGTGCCAGCAGCTTGGGGCCGTGGGGCAATCAGCCCCAGCATTTT | CASSLGPWGNQPQHF
many | . | TRBJ2-5 | TRBV12-3/TRBV12-4 | TGTGCCAGCAGCCGGACTCAGCAAGAGACCCAGTACTTC | CASSRTQQETQYF
. | TRBD1 | TRBJ1-2 | TRBV4-1 | TGCGCCAGCAGCCAAGTGGGACAGGGAGTCGATGGCTACACCTTC | CASSQVGQGVDGYTF
. | . | TRBJ2-1 | TRBV2 | TGCGCCAGTAGTCAGGGGAAAGAGACCCAGTTCTTC | CASSQGKETQFF
. | TRBD2 | TRBJ2-3 | TRBV6-6 | TGTGCCAGCAGTCAGCGGGGCTGGGATACGCAGTATTTT | CASSQRGWDTQYF
. | TRBD2 | TRBJ2-3 | TRBV7-9 | TGTGCCAGCAGCCCAAGGCCAGGGCGGGGGACCAGTACAGATACGCAGTATTTT | CASSPRPGRGTSTDTQYF
few | . | TRBJ2-7 | TRBV9 | TGTGCCAGCAGCGGAACCCCGGGGTTCCCCCTCTACGAGCAGTACTTC | CASSGTPGFPLYEQYF
once | . | TRBJ2-1 | TRBV10-3 | TGTGCCATCAGTGAGTCGGAGTACGTCCAGGACGAGCAGTTCTTC | CAISESEYVQDEQFF
. | . | TRBJ1-1 | TRBV2 | TGTGCCAGCAGTGAACGTGGGGACCCGAACACTGAAGCTTTCTTT | CASSERGDPNTEAFF
once | . | TRBJ1-6 | TRBV27 | TGTGCCAGCACCTTGGGACAAAGGAATTCACCCCCCCACTTT | CASTLGQRNSPPHF
few | . | TRBJ1-2 | TRBV4-1 | TGCGCCAGCAGCCAAGATATGATTGGCTACACCTTC | CASSQDMIGYTF
. | . | TRBJ2-1 | TRBV3-1 | TGTGCCAGCAGCCAAGATCCCTGGATAGAAGATATTGAGCAGTTCTTC | CASSQDPWIEDIEQFF
. | . | TRBJ2-2 | TRBV6-5 | TGTGCCAGCAGTTACACCCAGGCGTACAGGGATAACACCGGGGAGCTGTTTTTT | CASSYTQAYRDNTGELFF
. | . | TRBJ2-6 | TRBV28 | TGTGCCAGCAGCCCGACAGGTCGTGGCGGGGCCAACGTCCTGACTTTC | CASSPTGRGGANVLTF
. | . | TRBJ2-5 | TRBV4-3 | TGCGCCAGCAGCCAAAGGGGCGGTGGGACCCAGTACTTC | CASSQRGGGTQYF
. | . | TRBJ1-2 | TRBV7-3 | TGTGCCAGCAGCGTGAATCTAGGCTATGGCTACACCTTC | CASSVNLGYGYTF
. | TRBD1 | TRBJ2-3 | TRBV5-1 | TGCGCCAGCAGCTGGGGACAGGCAGTACGCACAGATACGCAGTATTTT | CASSWGQAVRTDTQYF
. | . | TRBJ2-3 | TRBV10-3 | TGTGCCATCAGTGACGGGGGTTTGGGCACAGATACGCAGTATTTT | CAISDGGLGTDTQYF
. | . | TRBJ2-6 | TRBV7-2 | TGTGCCAGCAGCCGCGAGGGGGGGGGCTCTGGGGCCAACGTCCTGACTTTC | CASSREGGGSGANVLTF
few | . | TRBJ1-2 | TRBV10-3 | TGTGCCATCAGTGAGCCGGGGACACTTGGCTACACCTTC | CAISEPGTLGYTF
few | TRBD1 | TRBJ1-4 | TRBV20-1 | TGCAGTGCTCTGACCGGGACAGGGAATGAAAAACTGTTTTTT | CSALTGTGNEKLFF
. | . | TRBJ1-1 | TRBV25-1 | TGTGCCACCTTAGGGGTGGGAGGCACTGAAGCTTTCTTT | CATLGVGGTEAFF
. | TRBD2 | TRBJ2-4 | TRBV7-2 | TGTGCCAGCAGCTACAGTAGCGGGGGGACGGAGCAGTACTTC | CASSYSSGGTEQYF
. | . | TRBJ2-1 | TRBV3-1 | TGTGCCAGCAGCCAAGAATGGGCAGGGACTTTTAATGAGCAGTTCTTC | CASSQEWAGTFNEQFF